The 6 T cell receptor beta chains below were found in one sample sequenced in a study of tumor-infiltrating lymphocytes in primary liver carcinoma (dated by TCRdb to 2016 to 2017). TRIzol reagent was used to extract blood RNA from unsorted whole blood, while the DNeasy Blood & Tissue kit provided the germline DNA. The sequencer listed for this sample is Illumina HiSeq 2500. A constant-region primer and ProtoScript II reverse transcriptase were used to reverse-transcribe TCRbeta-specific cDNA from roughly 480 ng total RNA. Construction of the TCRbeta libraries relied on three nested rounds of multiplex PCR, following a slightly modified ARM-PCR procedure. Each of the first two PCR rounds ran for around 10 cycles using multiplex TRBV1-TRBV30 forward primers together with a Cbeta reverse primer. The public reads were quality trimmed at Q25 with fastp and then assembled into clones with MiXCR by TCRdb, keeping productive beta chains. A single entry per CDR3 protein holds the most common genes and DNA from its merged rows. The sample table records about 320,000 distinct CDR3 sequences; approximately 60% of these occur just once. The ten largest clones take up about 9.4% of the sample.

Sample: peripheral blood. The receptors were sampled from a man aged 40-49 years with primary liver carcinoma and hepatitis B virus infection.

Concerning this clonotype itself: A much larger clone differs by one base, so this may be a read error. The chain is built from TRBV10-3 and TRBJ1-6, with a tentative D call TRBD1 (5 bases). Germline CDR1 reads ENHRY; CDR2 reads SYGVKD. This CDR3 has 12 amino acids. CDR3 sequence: CTISRGDSPLHF. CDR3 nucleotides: TGTACCATCAGTCGGGGGGATTCACCCCTCCACTTT.

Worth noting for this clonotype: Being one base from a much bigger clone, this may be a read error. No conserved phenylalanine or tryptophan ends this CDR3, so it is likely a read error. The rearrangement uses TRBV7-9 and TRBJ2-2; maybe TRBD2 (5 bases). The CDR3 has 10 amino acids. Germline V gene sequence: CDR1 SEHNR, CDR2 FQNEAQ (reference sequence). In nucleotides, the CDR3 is TGTGCCAGCAGCCACCGGGATCTGTTTATT. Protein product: CASSHRDLFI.

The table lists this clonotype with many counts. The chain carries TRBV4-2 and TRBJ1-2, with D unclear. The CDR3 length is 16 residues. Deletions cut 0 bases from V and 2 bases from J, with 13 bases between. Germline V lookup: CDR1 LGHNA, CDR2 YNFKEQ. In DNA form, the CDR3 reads TGTGCCAGCAGCCAAGATCTCGGCAGCGAAAACTATGGCTACACCTTC. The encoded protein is CASSQDLGSENYGYTF.

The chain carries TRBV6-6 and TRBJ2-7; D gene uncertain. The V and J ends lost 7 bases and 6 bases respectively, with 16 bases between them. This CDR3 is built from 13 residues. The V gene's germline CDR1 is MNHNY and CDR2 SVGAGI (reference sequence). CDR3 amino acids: CASNSSTVGEQYF. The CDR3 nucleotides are TGTGCCAGCAACTCCAGTACGGTTGGCGAGCAGTACTTC.

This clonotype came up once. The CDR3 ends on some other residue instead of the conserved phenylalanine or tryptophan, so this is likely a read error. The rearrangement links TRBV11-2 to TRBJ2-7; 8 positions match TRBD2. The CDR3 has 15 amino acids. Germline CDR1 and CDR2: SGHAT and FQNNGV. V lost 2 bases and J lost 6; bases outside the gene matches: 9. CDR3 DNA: TGTGCCAGCAGCTTAACCCTAGCGGGCGCTAGCGAGCAGTACATC. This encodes CASSLTLAGASEQYI.

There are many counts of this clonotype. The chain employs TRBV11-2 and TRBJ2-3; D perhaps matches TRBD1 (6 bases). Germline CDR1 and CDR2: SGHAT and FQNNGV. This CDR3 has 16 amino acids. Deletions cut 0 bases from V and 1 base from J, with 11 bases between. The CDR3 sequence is CASSLERTVGTDTQYF. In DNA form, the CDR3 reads TGTGCCAGCAGCTTAGAGAGGACAGTGGGCACAGATACGCAGTATTTT.